This T cell receptor beta chain was identified in a study of blood T cell repertoires in COVID-19. The germline CDR1 and CDR2 sequences are KGHDR and SFDVKD. This CDR3 region has 16 residues. J was trimmed by 3 bases and V by 4 bases; bases with no gene match: 6. Generated by immunoSEQ multiplex PCR, the TCRdb table keeps only in-frame clones and is missing some. The sample carries approximately 31,000 clones, about 90% recorded once. Input material: peripheral blood. V is TRBV24-1 and J is TRBJ2-3; 10 bases align to TRBD1. This receptor was identified in a human donor with active COVID-19. The donor label of this sample is uncertain. The CDR3 protein is CATSDDRTGGTDTQYF. The CDR3 DNA reads TGTGCCACCAGTGACGACCGGACAGGGGGGACAGATACGCAGTATTTT.